Shown below are 3 T cell receptor beta chains from a single sample sequenced in a study of T cell responses to AZD1222 COVID-19 vaccine. Measured with immunoSEQ multiplex PCR; TCRdb has only the in-frame clones, and not every one. The table shows approximately 120,000 clones, with about nine tenths occurring only once. This specimen was peripheral blood, taken on day 0 of AZD1222 vaccination. These TCRs come from an adult in good health.

This clone was seen just once. The rearrangement links TRBV6-5 to TRBJ2-7, with D possibly being TRBD1 (5 bases). The length of the CDR3 is 12 residues. Trimming removed 8 bases from V and 3 bases from J, with 11 bases in between. Germline CDR1 reads MNHEY; CDR2 reads SVGAGI. The CDR3 DNA reads as TGTGCCAGCCACAGGAGTATCTACGAGCAGTACTTC. This sequence encodes CASHRSIYEQYF.

The chain uses TRBV3-1 (or the pseudogene TRBV3-2) and TRBJ1-4; D possibly corresponds to TRBD1 (5 bases). Germline lookup yields CDR1 LGHDT and CDR2 YNNKEL (reference sequence). Trimming cost V 1 base and J 4 bases, with 16 bases left between them. This CDR3 spans 17 amino acids. CDR3 nucleotide sequence: TGTGCCAGCAGCCAAGCTGGCGGGGGTCTAGGTAATGAAAAACTGTTTTTT. It specifies CASSQAGGGLGNEKLFF.

This chain links TRBV5-6 with TRBJ2-7; TRBD1 aligns across 10 bases. There are 15 residues in the CDR3. Losses at the gene ends were 0 bases for V and 2 bases for J; bases not matched to a gene: 2. CDR1 is SGHDT and CDR2 is YYEEEE in the germline V gene. In DNA form, the CDR3 reads TGTGCCAGCAGCTTGGGTGGACAGGGGGCCTACGAGCAGTACTTC. It translates to CASSLGGQGAYEQYF.